The sequence of this TCR beta chain was determined in a study of shared clonotypes between healthy human individuals. As to this clone: Antigen unknown.

The assay used deep level. Clones were sequenced by immunoSEQ multiplex PCR, and TCRdb holds only the in-frame ones, with some missing. The sample consists of approximately 2,200,000 clones, 85% to 95% of them appearing once. Positively selected for CCR7, the CD45RO-negative cells used as naive CD8 cells excluded terminally differentiated effector memory CD45RA+ cells. The study's findings and limits: Estimated richness values were generally larger in naive subsets than in memory subsets.

The V gene's germline CDR1 is PRHDT and CDR2 FYEKMQ (reference sequence). Trimming pared 5 bases from V and 2 bases from J, leaving 13 bases between. This CDR3 contains 14 residues. The TCR was taken from a man aged 18 to 29 in good health. Some clones in this sample may be carry-over from other donors' samples. This chain connects TRBV13 to TRBJ2-7, with D perhaps matching TRBD2 (5 bases). Sequenced input: naive CD8+ T cells from PBMCs. CDR3 in DNA: TGTGCCAGCAGCCATAAAGCGGCTGCCTACGAGCAGTACTTC. Translation: CASSHKAAAYEQYF.